The clone carrying this T cell receptor (beta chain) was observed a few times. This sample was taken from a study of blood T cells in healthy people across ages. The CDR3 extends over 12 amino acids. V lost 5 bases, J lost 8 bases, and 15 bases lay in between. Germline V gene data show CDR1 as DFQATT and CDR2 as SNEGSKA (reference sequence). A J-beta primer mix and a sample-barcoded 5' primer were used in a second PCR of roughly 6 to 11 cycles. TCRdb reanalysed the 5' RACE reads using MiXCR and keeps one entry per CDR3 protein. Of 1.5 million to 2 million distinct CDR3 sequences in the sample, around 50% were seen once.

This rearrangement joins TRBV20-1 to TRBJ1-2; possibly TRBD1 for D (6 bases). The sequencing input was blood. This clonotype was sampled from a woman in her 40s in good health. The CDR3 here is CSALGGAKGYTF. The CDR3 nucleotides read TGCAGTGCTTTGGGGGGCGCAAAGGGCTACACCTTC.